This T cell receptor (beta chain) was recovered during a study of blood T cell repertoires in COVID-19. Method: immunoSEQ multiplex PCR; TCRdb's copy keeps in-frame clones and lacks some. This table has hundreds of thousands of clones, 85% to 90% appearing once. The germline V gene has CDR1 SGDLS and CDR2 YYNGEE. The CDR3 totals 14 residues. The germline V and J ends were trimmed by 3 bases and 2 bases, with 10 bases remaining between them. Sequencing was carried out using PBMCs or T cells enriched from blood (not recorded which). V gene TRBV9 combines with J gene TRBJ2-3; maybe TRBD2 (5 bases). This TCR was sampled from a woman aged 45-60 years who had recovered from COVID-19. Here the CDR3 DNA reads TGTGCCAGCAGCGGGAAGCGGTACACAGATACGCAGTATTTT. Translated: CASSGKRYTDTQYF.